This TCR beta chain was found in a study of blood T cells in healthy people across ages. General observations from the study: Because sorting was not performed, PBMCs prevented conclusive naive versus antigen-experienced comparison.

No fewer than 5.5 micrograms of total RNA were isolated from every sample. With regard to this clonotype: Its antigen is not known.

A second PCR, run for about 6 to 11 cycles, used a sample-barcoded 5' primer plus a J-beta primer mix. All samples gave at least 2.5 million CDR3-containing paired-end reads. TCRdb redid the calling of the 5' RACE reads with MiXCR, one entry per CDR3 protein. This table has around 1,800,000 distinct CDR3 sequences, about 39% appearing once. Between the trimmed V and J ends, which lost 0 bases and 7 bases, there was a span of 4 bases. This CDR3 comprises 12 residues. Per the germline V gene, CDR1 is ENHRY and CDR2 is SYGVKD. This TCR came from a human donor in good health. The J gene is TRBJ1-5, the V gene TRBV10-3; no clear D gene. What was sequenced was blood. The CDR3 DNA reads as TGTGCCATCAGTGAGTCGGGACAGCCCCAGCATTTT. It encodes CAISESGQPQHF.